Listed below are T cell receptor beta chains from one sample, sequenced in a study of vaccination effects on CD4 cells after COVID-19. Their antigens are not known. The assay was immunoSEQ multiplex PCR, and TCRdb's table has in-frame clones only and misses some. The data hold about 48,000 clones, with over 60% observed a single time. The sequencing here drew on CD4+ T cells from PBMCs cultured with HCoV-OC43 spike peptides, taken after COVID-19 vaccination. The receptors come from a human donor who received a COVID-19 vaccine. Each CDR3 is given with its conserved first and last residue. The order of the fields is V gene, J gene, D gene, clone size, CDR3 length, CDR3 protein, CDR3 DNA. The D gene is left open where the match is weak. Expanded clones get a size class; other rows say once, few or many, or leave the size out.

>TRBV6-5|TRBJ1-6|.|.|13
CASKKGNNSPLHF
TGTGCCAGCAAAAAGGGAAATAATTCACCCCTCCACTTT
>TRBV6-1|TRBJ2-7|.|.|14
CASSEAIQAYEQYF
TGTGCCAGCAGTGAAGCTATACAGGCCTACGAGCAGTACTTC
>TRBV12-5|TRBJ1-3|.|.|16
CASGLPETQIRNTIYF
TGTGCTAGTGGTTTGCCCGAAACACAAATCAGGAACACCATATATTTT
>TRBV25-1|TRBJ2-3|.|.|15
CASSEIDRGTDTQYF
TGTGCCAGCAGTGAAATTGACCGGGGCACAGATACGCAGTATTTT
>TRBV10-3|TRBJ1-4|.|few|15
CATAQKQTPNEKLFF
TGTGCCACGGCGCAGAAACAGACGCCGAATGAAAAACTGTTTTTT
>TRBV2|TRBJ2-2|.|.|14
CASSDRLYTGELFF
TGTGCCAGCAGTGACCGGCTGTATACCGGGGAGCTGTTTTTT
>TRBV5-1|TRBJ2-2|TRBD1|once|16
CASSLDGQGLSGELFF
TGCGCCAGCAGCTTGGACGGACAGGGGTTATCCGGGGAGCTGTTTTTT
>TRBV5-1|TRBJ1-3|.|.|16
CASSLAGAGDGNTIYF
TGCGCCAGCAGCTTGGCCGGGGCAGGTGATGGAAACACCATATATTTT
>TRBV6-5|TRBJ1-3|.|few|11
CAIFDGNTIYF
TGTGCCATCTTCGATGGAAACACCATATATTTT
>TRBV10-3|TRBJ2-3|TRBD2|once|18
CAIRRGGGGDPSTDTQYF
TGTGCCATCAGACGGGGGGGCGGCGGGGACCCTAGCACAGATACGCAGTATTTT
>TRBV6-1|TRBJ1-2|TRBD1|.|14
CASSDRGANYGYTF
TGTGCCAGCAGTGACAGGGGGGCTAACTATGGCTACACCTTC
>TRBV12-3/TRBV12-4|TRBJ2-1|TRBD1|.|11
CASSDRVGAFF
TGTGCCAGCAGTGACAGGGTCGGGGCGTTCTTC
>TRBV6-2/TRBV6-3|TRBJ1-5|TRBD1|.|18
CASSYVLGTGDSNQPQHF
TGTGCCAGCAGTTACGTCCTCGGGACAGGCGATAGCAATCAGCCCCAGCATTTT
>TRBV6-5|TRBJ2-7|.|.|14
CASSPIFGAYEQYF
TGTGCCAGCAGCCCCATCTTTGGGGCCTACGAGCAGTACTTC
>TRBV3-1/TRBV3-2|TRBJ1-4|TRBD1|.|15
CASSQGEGGDEKLFF
TGTGCCAGCAGCCAAGGTGAAGGGGGCGACGAAAAACTGTTTTTT
>TRBV11-3|TRBJ2-2|.|.|16
CASSLDRGQNTGELFF
TGTGCCAGCAGCTTAGATAGGGGACAGAACACCGGGGAGCTGTTTTTT
>TRBV4-1|TRBJ1-4|TRBD1|few|15
CASSPGTVSNEKLFF
TGCGCCAGCAGCCCAGGGACAGTCTCTAATGAAAAACTGTTTTTT
>TRBV6-5|TRBJ1-1|.|.|16
CASSYSAGPLNTEAFF
TGTGCCAGCAGTTATTCCGCCGGCCCCCTGAACACTGAAGCTTTCTTT
>TRBV4-1|TRBJ2-4|.|.|15
CASSQVILAKNIQYF
TGCGCCAGCAGCCAAGTTATTCTAGCCAAAAACATTCAGTACTTC
>TRBV28|TRBJ1-2|TRBD1|.|16
CASSLTGTAKGYGYTF
TGTGCCAGCAGTTTAACGGGGACAGCGAAAGGCTATGGCTACACCTTC
>TRBV19|TRBJ2-7|.|.|13
CASSRADPYEQYF
TGTGCCTCCTCACGGGCTGATCCCTACGAGCAGTACTTC
>TRBV7-9|TRBJ2-3|TRBD2|.|16
CASSFTSGGITDTQYF
TGTGCCAGCAGCTTCACCAGCGGGGGGATTACAGATACGCAGTATTTT
>TRBV19|TRBJ1-2|.|.|14
CASSTETGNYGYTF
TGTGCCAGTAGTACCGAAACAGGGAACTATGGCTACACCTTC
>TRBV10-3|TRBJ2-1|.|.|13
CAIRNSRFNEQFF
TGTGCCATCAGGAATTCGAGATTCAATGAGCAGTTCTTC
>TRBV10-3|TRBJ2-1|.|.|17
CATTPNMGGNTYNEQFF
TGTGCCACAACCCCCAACATGGGGGGCAACACCTACAATGAGCAGTTCTTC
>TRBV18|TRBJ2-5|.|.|12
CASSPNQETQYF
TGTGCCAGCTCACCAAACCAAGAGACCCAGTACTTC
>TRBV5-4|TRBJ2-6|.|.|15
CASSLGRAGANVLTF
TGTGCCAGCAGCTTGGGTAGGGCTGGGGCCAACGTCCTGACTTTC
>TRBV5-4|TRBJ2-3|.|few|14
CASSLERGTDTQYF
TGTGCCAGCAGCTTGGAAAGGGGAACAGATACGCAGTATTTT
>TRBV10-1|TRBJ2-3|TRBD2|.|11
CASSESGAQYF
TGCGCCAGCAGTGAGAGCGGGGCGCAGTATTTT
>TRBV5-1|TRBJ2-5|.|few|11
CASSSEFAQYF
TGCGCCAGCAGCTCAGAGTTCGCCCAGTACTTC
>TRBV5-8|TRBJ2-2|.|.|16
CASSSWGGPNTGELFF
TGTGCCAGCAGTTCCTGGGGGGGGCCGAACACCGGGGAGCTGTTTTTT
>TRBV2|TRBJ2-7|.|.|14
CASSREGYIHEQYF
TGTGCCAGCAGCCGCGAGGGGTACATACACGAGCAGTACTTC
>TRBV6-2/TRBV6-3|TRBJ2-7|TRBD2|.|15
CASSPRLAEDYEQYF
TGTGCCAGCAGTCCCAGGCTAGCGGAGGACTACGAGCAGTACTTC
>TRBV2|TRBJ1-5|TRBD1|.|14
CASSEWDSNQPQHF
TGTGCCAGCAGTGAATGGGACAGTAATCAGCCCCAGCATTTT
>TRBV5-4|TRBJ1-6|TRBD1|.|15
CASSPAGQGVSPLHF
TGTGCCAGCAGCCCCGCCGGACAGGGAGTTTCACCCCTCCACTTT
>TRBV11-1|TRBJ2-5|TRBD2|.|14
CASSPAGAKQTQYF
TGTGCCAGCAGCCCGGCGGGAGCGAAGCAGACCCAGTACTTC
>TRBV6-4|TRBJ2-3|.|few|14
CASSDGRHTDTQYF
TGTGCCAGCAGTGACGGGAGACACACAGATACGCAGTATTTT
>TRBV5-3|TRBJ2-7|.|few|17
CARINLYHEDTVYEQYF
TGTGCCAGAATCAATCTTTACCACGAGGACACCGTCTACGAGCAGTACTTC
>TRBV2|TRBJ2-6|TRBD1|.|15
CASIEDRAVVNVLTF
TGTGCCAGCATTGAAGACAGGGCCGTTGTCAACGTCCTGACTTTC
>TRBV2|TRBJ2-7|.|.|13
CASSATGDFKKYF
TGTGCCAGCAGTGCGACGGGGGATTTTAAGAAGTACTTC
>TRBV18|TRBJ1-3|.|.|19
CASSPNDSGPYDSGNTIYF
TGTGCCAGCTCACCAAACGACTCTGGCCCGTACGACTCTGGAAACACCATATATTTT
>TRBV5-5|TRBJ1-2|.|.|14
CASSPGRANYGYTF
TGTGCCAGCAGCCCCGGTAGAGCCAACTATGGCTACACCTTC